The clone carrying this TCR beta chain was detected only once. The data are from a study of T cell responses to AZD1222 COVID-19 vaccine. Produced via immunoSEQ multiplex PCR; TCRdb's table is partial and in-frame only. This table holds around 140,000 clones, approximately 91% found once. Germline CDR1 and CDR2: SGHDT and YYEEEE. The V and J ends lost 4 bases and 11 bases, in that order; junction bases with no gene match: 1. This CDR3 is built from 11 residues. The chain has TRBV5-6 and TRBJ2-3; 10 nucleotides match TRBD2. This TCR was sampled from an adult in good health. The sample in question was peripheral blood, obtained on day 0 of AZD1222 vaccination. The DNA for the CDR3 is TGTGCCAGCAGCCGACTAGCGGGGCAGTATTTT. This encodes CASSRLAGQYF.